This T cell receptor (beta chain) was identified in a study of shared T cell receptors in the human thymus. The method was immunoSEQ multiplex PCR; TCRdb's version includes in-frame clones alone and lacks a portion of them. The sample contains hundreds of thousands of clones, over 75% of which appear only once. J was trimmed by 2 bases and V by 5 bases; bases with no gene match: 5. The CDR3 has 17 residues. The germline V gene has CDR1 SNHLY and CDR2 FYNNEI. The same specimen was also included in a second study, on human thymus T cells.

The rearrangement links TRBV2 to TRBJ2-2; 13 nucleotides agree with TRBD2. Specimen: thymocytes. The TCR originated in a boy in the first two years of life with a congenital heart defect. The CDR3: CASSTSGGGRNTGELFF. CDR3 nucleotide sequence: TGTGCCAGCAGTACTAGCGGGGGGGGACGCAACACCGGGGAGCTGTTTTTT.